This TCR beta chain was identified in a study of blood T cells in healthy people across ages. Worth noting for this clonotype: What it binds is not known.

Study-level findings and limits: Measured against age, TCR beta diversity per million T cells decreased in a roughly linear manner. No conclusive comparison of naive versus antigen-experienced cells was possible with unsorted PBMCs.

Sample-barcoded 5' priming and a J-beta primer mix drove a second PCR of about 6 to 12 cycles. TCRdb called the 5' RACE reads again in MiXCR, with one record for every CDR3 protein. This table has some 920,000 distinct CDR3 sequences, 51% appearing once. The V gene's germline CDR1 is LGHNA and CDR2 YNFKEQ. Trimming removed 1 base from V and 0 bases from J, with 10 bases in between. The CDR3 is 16 amino acids. Input material: blood. The source of this sequence is a woman in her sixties in good health. The rearrangement links TRBV4-2 to TRBJ2-4; TRBD2 might be the D (5 bases). The CDR3, as DNA: TGTGCCAGCAGCCAAGTAATCCTAGCAGCCAAAAACATTCAGTACTTC. Translating gives CASSQVILAAKNIQYF.